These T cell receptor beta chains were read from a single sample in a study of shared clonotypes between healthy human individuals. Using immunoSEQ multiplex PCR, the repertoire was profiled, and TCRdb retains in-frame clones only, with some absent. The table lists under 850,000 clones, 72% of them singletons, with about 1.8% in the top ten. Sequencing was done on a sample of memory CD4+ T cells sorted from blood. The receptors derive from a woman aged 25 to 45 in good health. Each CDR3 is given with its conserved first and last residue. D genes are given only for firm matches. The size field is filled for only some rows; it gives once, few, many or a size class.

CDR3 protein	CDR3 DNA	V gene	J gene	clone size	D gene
CASSDQGAGDEQYF	TGTGCCAGCAGTGACCAGGGGGCGGGTGACGAGCAGTACTTC	TRBV2	TRBJ2-7	NA	TRBD1
CASSRPTGGYEKLFF	TGTGCCAGCAGCCGACCGACAGGGGGATATGAAAAACTGTTTTTT	TRBV7-3	TRBJ1-4	NA	TRBD1
CASSLSRNNQPQHF	TGTGCCAGCAGCTTATCCAGGAACAATCAGCCCCAGCATTTT	TRBV7-9	TRBJ1-5	NA	NA
CASSQVGQGISVGYTF	TGTGCCAGCAGCCAAGTAGGGCAGGGGATTTCCGTTGGCTACACCTTC	TRBV4-2	TRBJ1-2	few	NA
CASSLFDSGIGEQYF	TGTGCCAGCAGCTTATTTGATAGCGGGATAGGAGAGCAGTACTTC	TRBV7-2	TRBJ2-7	NA	TRBD2
CASSSRTGEGGELFF	TGCGCCAGCAGCTCCCGGACAGGGGAGGGCGGGGAGCTGTTTTTT	TRBV5-1	TRBJ2-2	NA	TRBD1
CASSPDRLRGSNQPQHF	TGTGCCAGCTCACCAGACAGGTTGAGAGGCAGCAATCAGCCCCAGCATTTT	TRBV18	TRBJ1-5	few	NA
CASSLKGHGANVLTF	TGTGCCAGCAGTTTGAAGGGACACGGGGCCAACGTCCTGACTTTC	TRBV27	TRBJ2-6	NA	NA
CASSFNWPTDTQYF	TGTGCCAGCAGCTTCAATTGGCCCACAGATACGCAGTATTTT	TRBV7-8	TRBJ2-3	NA	NA
CASSARDRTNYGYTF	TGTGCCAGCAGCGCCAGAGACAGGACGAACTATGGCTACACCTTC	TRBV9	TRBJ1-2	NA	NA
CASSPGTPPLSADTQYF	TGTGCCAGCAGCCCTGGGACCCCGCCTTTGTCGGCCGATACGCAGTATTTT	TRBV7-6	TRBJ2-3	few	NA
CASSIGQGLAKNIQYF	TGTGCCAGTAGTATTGGGCAGGGGCTAGCCAAAAACATTCAGTACTTC	TRBV19	TRBJ2-4	once	NA
CASSRQGRDEKLFF	TGTGCCAGCAGTCGACAGGGGCGGGATGAAAAACTGTTTTTT	TRBV2	TRBJ1-4	NA	TRBD1